What follows are 18 T cell receptor beta chains derived from one specimen sequenced in a study of beta chain features in type 1 diabetes. Reverse transcribing all isolated RNA meant expressed TCRB transcripts were sequenced. The method was immunoSEQ multiplex PCR; TCRdb's version includes in-frame clones alone and lacks a portion of them. The sample lists 860,000 or so clones, roughly a sixth occurring once. The specimen was naive CD4+ T cells from blood. Source of these receptors: a woman aged 18-29 years in good health.

This chain joins TRBV7-2 and TRBJ1-5, with D possibly TRBD1 on 5 matching bases. V lost 1 base to trimming and J lost 7 bases, with 14 bases between them. The CDR3 consists of 15 residues. Germline assignment: CDR1 SGHTA and CDR2 FQGNSA. The CDR3 sequence: CASSLGLGEGQPQHF. The CDR3 DNA is TGTGCCAGCAGCTTAGGACTAGGGGAGGGGCAGCCCCAGCATTTT.

The chain joins TRBV4-3 to TRBJ2-3, with no clear D. The CDR3 has 16 residues. In germline, CDR1 is LGHNA, CDR2 YSLEER. Deletions cut 0 bases from V and 6 bases from J, with 16 bases between. CDR3 nucleotide sequence: TGCGCCAGCAGCCAAGAAAAAGGGCTGAGACCCGATACGCAGTATTTT. It yields the protein CASSQEKGLRPDTQYF.

V and J are TRBV19 and TRBJ1-5; D gene uncertain. The V end was cut by 7 bases, the J end by 2 bases, with 6 bases between. The germline V gene encodes CDR1 LNHDA and CDR2 SQIVND (reference sequence). The CDR3 length is 12 residues. Written as DNA, the CDR3 is TGTGCCAGTAACTTTGGCAATCAGCCCCAGCATTTT. Its translation: CASNFGNQPQHF.

The genes are TRBV7-2 and TRBJ2-7; 8 bases align to TRBD2. The CDR3 spans 15 residues. Germline CDR1 SGHTA, CDR2 FQGNSA. The V segment lost 1 base and the J segment 6 bases; nucleotides outside the gene matches: 8. The CDR3 DNA follows: TGTGCCAGCAGCTTAGGTTCTAGCGGGCAGGGCGAGCAGTACTTC. Translation: CASSLGSSGQGEQYF.

In this sample, this clone turned up a few times. J is TRBJ2-2 and V is TRBV4-3; TRBD2 aligns across 12 bases. CDR3 length equals 16 residues. The germline gives CDR1 LGHNA, CDR2 YSLEER. Trimming took 4 bases from V and 8 from J; bases not matched to a gene: 8. CDR3 DNA sequence: TGCGCCAGCAGCCCCCTAGCGGGAGGGCCACGTGGGGAGCTGTTTTTT. It is translated as CASSPLAGGPRGELFF.

This clone was seen a few times. The chain combines TRBV5-5 with TRBJ1-5; D is ambiguous. The CDR3 runs 15 residues. The germline gives CDR1 SGHKS, CDR2 YYEKEE (reference sequence). Trimming left V 4 bases short and J 4 bases short, with 15 bases between. CDR3 amino acids: CASSPGGVGNQPQHF. The CDR3 nucleotides are TGTGCCAGCAGCCCTGGCGGGGTGGGTAATCAGCCCCAGCATTTT.

The V gene is TRBV6-5, the J gene TRBJ1-1; possible D gene TRBD1, 5 bases. The CDR3 has 15 amino acids. Trimming stripped 6 bases from V and 6 bases from J, with 20 bases between. Germline V gene lookup returns CDR1 MNHEY and CDR2 SVGAGI. CDR3 region: CASSLRGGFSAEAFF. DNA of the CDR3: TGTGCCAGCAGCTTAAGGGGCGGATTCTCGGCTGAAGCTTTCTTT.

DNA for the CDR3: TGTGCCAGCAGCACTGGACTAGCGGGAGGAGAGACCCAGTACTTC. It yields the protein CASSTGLAGGETQYF. The chain joins TRBV21-1 to TRBJ2-5; TRBD2 was called by the table and not checked on the DNA. TRBV21-1 is a pseudogene. The CDR3 runs 15 residues.

The rearrangement joins TRBV6-5 to TRBJ2-1; D not resolved. V dropped 6 bases and J dropped 6 bases, with 15 bases sitting between them. Germline loops: CDR1 MNHEY, CDR2 SVGAGI. CDR3 size: 14 residues. CDR3 loop: CASSPGGRFNEQFF. The CDR3 region has the DNA TGTGCCAGCAGCCCCGGTGGGCGCTTCAATGAGCAGTTCTTC.

The V gene is TRBV9, the J gene TRBJ2-5, with 8 bases that match TRBD1. This CDR3 is built from 14 residues. Germline V gene data show CDR1 as SGDLS and CDR2 as YYNGEE. The ends lost 2 bases at V and 4 bases at J; junction bases unmatched: 4. The CDR3 sequence is CASSVDRGRETQYF. The CDR3 nucleotides read TGTGCCAGCAGCGTCGACAGGGGCCGAGAGACCCAGTACTTC.

The rearrangement uses TRBV4-3 and TRBJ1-5; tentative D call: TRBD1 (5 bases). Germline CDR1 is LGHNA and CDR2 is YSLEER. With 0 bases removed from V and 7 bases from J, the gap between germline ends came to 13 bases. This CDR3 contains 15 residues. The CDR3 is CASSQEDGRQQPQHF. DNA of the CDR3: TGCGCCAGCAGCCAAGAAGACGGGAGACAGCAGCCCCAGCATTTT.

In this sample, this clone turned up a few times. The V gene is TRBV7-9, the J gene TRBJ1-1, with D maybe TRBD1 (6 bases). V was trimmed by 3 bases and J by 0 bases, leaving 8 bases between them. The CDR3 has 14 amino acids. Per the germline V gene, CDR1 is SEHNR and CDR2 is FQNEAQ (reference sequence). The CDR3 DNA follows: TGTGCCAGCAGCTTGGACAGCATGAACACTGAAGCTTTCTTT. Amino acids: CASSLDSMNTEAFF.

This clone was detected only a few times. The chain uses TRBV4-1 and TRBJ2-7; TRBD1 aligns across 7 bases. The CDR3 loop spans 14 amino acids. Trimming removed 3 bases from V and 4 bases from J; junction bases left unmatched: 6. Germline V gene lookup returns CDR1 MGHRA and CDR2 YSYEKL. The CDR3 sequence: CASSHRQGSYEQYF. The CDR3 DNA is TGCGCCAGCAGCCATCGACAGGGTTCTTACGAGCAGTACTTC.

The chain combines TRBV4-2 with TRBJ1-2; TRBD1 aligns across 8 bases. J gave up 6 bases and V 1 base, and 7 bases lay outside the gene matches. The CDR3 is 15 amino acids. Germline V gene sequence: CDR1 LGHNA, CDR2 YNFKEQ. The CDR3 coding sequence is TGTGCCAGCAGCCAAGTTGGCAGGGGGCCGAATGGCTACACCTTC. Its translation: CASSQVGRGPNGYTF.

This clone was recorded a few times. V gene TRBV14 combines with J gene TRBJ2-5, with 9 bases fitting TRBD1. The ends lost 2 bases at V and 2 bases at J; junction bases unmatched: 15. The germline CDR1 and CDR2 sequences are SGHDN and FVKESK. This CDR3 comprises 19 residues. CDR3 nucleotides: TGTGCCAGCAGCCAATTTGTCCCGGGACAGGGTGGGCAACAAGAGACCCAGTACTTC. It codes for CASSQFVPGQGGQQETQYF.

The chain couples TRBV6-5 to TRBJ2-3, with D perhaps TRBD1 (6 bases). Per the germline V gene, CDR1 is MNHEY and CDR2 is SVGAGI. This CDR3 spans 13 amino acids. V lost 5 bases to trimming and J lost 4 bases, with 10 bases between them. The CDR3 protein is CASSGYRADTQYF. CDR3 coding DNA: TGTGCCAGCAGTGGATACAGGGCAGATACGCAGTATTTT.

In its sample, this clone was seen a few times. CDR3 residues: CASTLATSSYNEQFF. The CDR3 DNA is TGCGCCAGCACCTTAGCGACCAGCTCCTACAATGAGCAGTTCTTC. The J gene is TRBJ2-1, the V gene TRBV5-1; a weak D match, TRBD2 (5 bases). The V end lost 6 bases, the J end lost 0 bases, and 13 bases lay between the germline ends. This CDR3 has 15 amino acids. Germline V gene data show CDR1 as SGHRS and CDR2 as YFSETQ.

The rearrangement joins TRBV7-6 to TRBJ2-3, with TRBD2 identical over 13 bases. The J segment lost 0 bases and the V segment lost 5 bases, leaving 14 bases of the junction unmatched. The CDR3 spans 20 residues. CDR1 is SGHVS, CDR2 FNYEAQ, per germline. For the CDR3, the DNA is TGTGCCAGCAGCGAAAGACTAGCGGGAGGACCTTTCACTAGCACAGATACGCAGTATTTT. Amino acid sequence: CASSERLAGGPFTSTDTQYF.